In its sample, the clone carrying this T cell receptor beta chain was seen many times. Time point specified: patch test 1, 2 weeks after DPC sensitization. Treatment noted: therapeutic diphenylcyclopropenone sensitization with weekly scalp DPC. Non-pregnant alopecia patients aged 18 to 70, suitable for DPC therapy. The V and J ends lost 4 bases and 2 bases, in that order; junction bases with no gene match: 10. The CDR3 contains 18 residues. In TCRdb, the RACE reads were re-called with MiXCR into one record per CDR3 protein. Among tens of thousands of distinct CDR3 sequences listed, about 32% were seen once. This sample is drawn from a study of human T cells and chemical hapten exposure. Study at large: Patients' scalps got diphenylcyclopropenone weekly throughout the approximately 24-week study.

This sample comprised whole blood, obtained in connection with sensitization to the hapten diphenylcyclopropenone (DPC). The source of this sequence is a man aged 40-55 years with alopecia areata. Some clones in this sample may be carry-over from other donors' samples. The rearrangement links TRBV12-3 or TRBV12-4 to TRBJ2-4, with 11 positions matching TRBD2. The chain's CDR3 is CASSSPIGTSGSKNIQYF. CDR3 coding DNA: TGTGCCAGCAGTTCACCAATAGGGACTAGCGGTTCCAAAAACATTCAGTACTTC.